Sequencing of this T cell receptor beta chain was carried out in a study of vaccination and CD4 T cells after COVID-19. Across the study: Overlapping spike peptides from SARS-CoV-2, HCoV-NL63, HCoV-OC43 and HCoV-229E served to stimulate the cells. No peptide, an HIV-1 Nef pool, or a CEFX pool was what each control culture received. Study results and caveats: Among convalescent patients, a median around 85% of reactive clones emerged only after vaccination.

Sample treatment: 10-day PBMC culture with coronavirus spike peptide pools or control peptides (ViraFEST assay). Collection of the unexposed donor's CD4+ T cells took place before the COVID-19 pandemic (2011-2018). The CDR3 contains 14 residues. Germline lookup yields CDR1 SGHAT and CDR2 FQDESV (reference sequence). V lost 7 bases and J 0 bases, leaving 12 bases between the germline ends. Sequence data for DNA of cultured CD4+ T cells were generated by the Oncomine TCR Beta short-read assay. Investigators obtained genomic DNA by extraction from cultured CD4+ T cells. Each CDR3 protein gets one entry after TCRdb re-called the PCR reads with MiXCR. The sample has around 9,700 distinct CDR3 sequences; less than 35% are singletons. With respect to this clonotype: What it recognizes is unknown.

This sequence originates from a human donor in good health. The V call is TRBV11-1, the J call TRBJ1-1; D perhaps matches TRBD1 (6 bases). Input material: CD4+ T cells from blood, cultured in vitro. CDR3: CASTQGPVNTEAFF. In nucleotides, the CDR3 is TGTGCCAGCACCCAGGGGCCTGTGAACACTGAAGCTTTCTTT.